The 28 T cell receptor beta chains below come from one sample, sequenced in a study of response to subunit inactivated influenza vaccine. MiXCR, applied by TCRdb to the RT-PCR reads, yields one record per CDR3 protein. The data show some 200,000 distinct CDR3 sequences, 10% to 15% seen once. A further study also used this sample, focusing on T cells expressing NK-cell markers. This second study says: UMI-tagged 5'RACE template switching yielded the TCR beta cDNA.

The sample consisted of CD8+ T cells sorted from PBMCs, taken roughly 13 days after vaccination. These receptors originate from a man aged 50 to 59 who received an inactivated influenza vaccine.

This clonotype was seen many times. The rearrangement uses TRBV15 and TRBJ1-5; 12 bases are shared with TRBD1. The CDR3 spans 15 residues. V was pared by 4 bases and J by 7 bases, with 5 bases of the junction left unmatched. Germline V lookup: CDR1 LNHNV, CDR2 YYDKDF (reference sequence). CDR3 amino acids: CATSKPGQGAQPQHF. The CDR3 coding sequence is TGTGCCACCAGCAAGCCGGGACAGGGGGCACAGCCCCAGCATTTT. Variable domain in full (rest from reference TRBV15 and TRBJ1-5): DAMVIQNPRYQVTQFGKPVTLSCSQTLNHNVMYWYQQKSSQAPKLLFHYYDKDFNNEADTPDNFQSRRPNTSFCFLDIRSPGLGDTAMYLCATSKPGQGAQPQHFGDGTRLSIL.

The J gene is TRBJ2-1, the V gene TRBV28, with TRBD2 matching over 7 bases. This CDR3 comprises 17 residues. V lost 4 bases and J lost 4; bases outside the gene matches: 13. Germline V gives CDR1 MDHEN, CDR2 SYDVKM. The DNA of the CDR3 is TGTGCCAGCAGTTCCGGGCCCAACCGGGGGGATTACAATGAGCAGTTCTTC. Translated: CASSSGPNRGDYNEQFF.

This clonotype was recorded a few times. This CDR3 is CASLRGDTQYF. The CDR3 DNA reads TGTGCCAGCCTACGGGGTGATACGCAGTATTTT. The rearrangement joins TRBV6-5 to TRBJ2-3, with D possibly being TRBD2 (5 bases). V was pared by 8 bases and J by 6 bases, with 9 bases between. CDR3 size: 11 residues. CDR1 MNHEY and CDR2 SVGAGI come from the germline V gene.

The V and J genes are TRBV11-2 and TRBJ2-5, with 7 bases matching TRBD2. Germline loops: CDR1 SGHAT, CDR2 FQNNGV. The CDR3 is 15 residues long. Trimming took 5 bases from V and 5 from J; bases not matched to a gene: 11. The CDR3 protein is CASSPIGTTPETQYF. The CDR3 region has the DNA TGTGCCAGCAGCCCAATAGGGACTACCCCGGAGACCCAGTACTTC.

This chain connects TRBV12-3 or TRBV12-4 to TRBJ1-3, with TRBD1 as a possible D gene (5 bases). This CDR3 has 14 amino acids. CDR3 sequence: CGGLGGRSGNTIYF. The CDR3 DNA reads TGTGGCGGCCTCGGGGGTCGCTCTGGAAACACCATATATTTT.

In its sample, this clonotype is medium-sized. DNA for the CDR3: TGTGCCAGCAGCGCCTCCGGGACTAGCGGTTATTCGAACACCGGGGAGCTGTTTTTT. Amino acid sequence: CASSASGTSGYSNTGELFF. The rearrangement joins TRBV9 to TRBJ2-2, with TRBD2 matching 11 bases. The CDR3 loop spans 19 amino acids. Germline CDR1 SGDLS, CDR2 YYNGEE. Trimming removed 3 bases from V and 0 bases from J; junction bases left unmatched: 10.

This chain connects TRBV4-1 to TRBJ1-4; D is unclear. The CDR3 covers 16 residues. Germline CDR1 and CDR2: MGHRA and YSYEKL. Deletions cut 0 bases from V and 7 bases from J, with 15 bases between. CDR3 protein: CASSQDPGVGREKLFF. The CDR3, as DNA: TGCGCCAGCAGCCAAGATCCCGGGGTTGGGCGTGAAAAACTGTTTTTT.

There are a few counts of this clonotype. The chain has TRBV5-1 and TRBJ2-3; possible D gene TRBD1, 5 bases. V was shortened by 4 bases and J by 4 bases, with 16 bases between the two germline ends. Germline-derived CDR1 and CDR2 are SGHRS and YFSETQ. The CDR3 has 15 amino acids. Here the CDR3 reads CASSVDTFRADTQYF. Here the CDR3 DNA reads TGCGCCAGCAGCGTGGACACCTTCAGGGCAGATACGCAGTATTTT.

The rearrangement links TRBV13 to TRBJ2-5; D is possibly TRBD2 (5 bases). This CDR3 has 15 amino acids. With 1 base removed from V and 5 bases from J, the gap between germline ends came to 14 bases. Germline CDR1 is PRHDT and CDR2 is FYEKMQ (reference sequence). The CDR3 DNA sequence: TGTGCCAGCAGCTTAGCGGTCGGGGATGGCGAGACCCAGTACTTC. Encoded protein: CASSLAVGDGETQYF.

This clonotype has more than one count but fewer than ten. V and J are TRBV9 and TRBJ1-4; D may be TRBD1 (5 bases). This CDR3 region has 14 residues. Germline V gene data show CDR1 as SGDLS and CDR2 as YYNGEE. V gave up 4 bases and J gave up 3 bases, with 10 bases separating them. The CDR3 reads CASSPTGANEKLFF. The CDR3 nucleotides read TGTGCCAGCAGCCCCACGGGGGCTAATGAAAAACTGTTTTTT.

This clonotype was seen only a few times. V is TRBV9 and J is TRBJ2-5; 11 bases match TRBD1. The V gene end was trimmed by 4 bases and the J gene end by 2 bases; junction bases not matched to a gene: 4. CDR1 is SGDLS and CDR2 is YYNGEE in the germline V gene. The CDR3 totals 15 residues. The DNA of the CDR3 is TGTGCCAGCAGCCCCTGGGACAGGGGGCAAGAGACCCAGTACTTC. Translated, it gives CASSPWDRGQETQYF.

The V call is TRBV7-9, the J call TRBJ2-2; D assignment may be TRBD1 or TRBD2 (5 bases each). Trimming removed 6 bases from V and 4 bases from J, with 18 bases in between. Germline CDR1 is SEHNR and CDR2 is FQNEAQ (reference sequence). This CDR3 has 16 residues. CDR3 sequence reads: CASRKGPLTSTGELFF. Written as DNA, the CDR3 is TGTGCCAGCAGAAAGGGACCCCTGACGAGCACCGGGGAGCTGTTTTTT.

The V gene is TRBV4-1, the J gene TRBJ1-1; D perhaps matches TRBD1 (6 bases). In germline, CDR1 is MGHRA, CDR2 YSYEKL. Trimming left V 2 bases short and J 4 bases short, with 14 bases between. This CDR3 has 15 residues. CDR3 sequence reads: CASSQWGKGGTEAFF. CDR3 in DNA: TGCGCCAGCAGCCAATGGGGGAAGGGGGGCACTGAAGCTTTCTTT.

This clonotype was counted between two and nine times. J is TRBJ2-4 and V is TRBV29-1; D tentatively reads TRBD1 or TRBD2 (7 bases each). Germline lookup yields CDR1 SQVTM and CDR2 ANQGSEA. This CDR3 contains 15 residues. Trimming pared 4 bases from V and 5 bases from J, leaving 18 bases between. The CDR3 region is CSVAFQGGDENIQYF. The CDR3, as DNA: TGCAGCGTTGCTTTTCAGGGGGGGGATGAAAACATTCAGTACTTC.

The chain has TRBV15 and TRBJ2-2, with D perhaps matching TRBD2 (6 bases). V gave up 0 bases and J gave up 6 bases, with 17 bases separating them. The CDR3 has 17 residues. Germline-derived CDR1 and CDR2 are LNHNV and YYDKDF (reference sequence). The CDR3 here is CATSRDRLDYGPGELFF. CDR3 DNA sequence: TGTGCCACCAGCAGAGATCGTTTGGACTACGGACCCGGGGAGCTGTTTTTT.

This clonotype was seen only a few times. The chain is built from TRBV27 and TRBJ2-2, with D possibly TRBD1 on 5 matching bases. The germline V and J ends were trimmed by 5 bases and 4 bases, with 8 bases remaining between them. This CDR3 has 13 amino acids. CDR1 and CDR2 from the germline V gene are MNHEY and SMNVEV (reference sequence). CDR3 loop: CASSVRATGELFF. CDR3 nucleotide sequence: TGTGCCAGCAGTGTCAGGGCCACCGGGGAGCTGTTTTTT.

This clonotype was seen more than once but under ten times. The DNA of the CDR3 is TGTGCCAGCAGTTTCAAGGATACGCAGTATTTT. It specifies CASSFKDTQYF. The chain recombines TRBV28 with TRBJ2-3, with unresolved D. In germline, CDR1 is MDHEN, CDR2 SYDVKM. The CDR3 loop spans 11 amino acids. Trimming left V 3 bases short and J 6 bases short, with 4 bases between.

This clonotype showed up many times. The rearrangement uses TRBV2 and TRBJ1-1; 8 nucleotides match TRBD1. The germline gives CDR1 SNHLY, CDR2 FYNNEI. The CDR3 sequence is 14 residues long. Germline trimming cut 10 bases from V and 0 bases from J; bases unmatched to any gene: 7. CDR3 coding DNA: TGTGCCATCAACGACAGGGGCATGAACACTGAAGCTTTCTTT. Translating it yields CAINDRGMNTEAFF.

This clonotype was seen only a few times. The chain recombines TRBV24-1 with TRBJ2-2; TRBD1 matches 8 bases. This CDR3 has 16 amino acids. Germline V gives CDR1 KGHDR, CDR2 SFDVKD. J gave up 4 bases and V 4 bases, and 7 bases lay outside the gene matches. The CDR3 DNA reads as TGTGCCACCAGTGACCATGGACAGGGAATCACCGGGGAGCTGTTTTTT. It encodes CATSDHGQGITGELFF.

CDR3 loop: CAGGLGQTYEQYF. The CDR3 DNA is TGTGCCGGGGGGCTGGGACAGACCTACGAGCAGTACTTC. The V and J genes are TRBV10-3 and TRBJ2-7; tentatively, D is TRBD1 (7 bases). The CDR3 contains 13 residues. V was pared by 11 bases and J by 2 bases, with 16 bases between. The V gene's germline CDR1 is ENHRY and CDR2 SYGVKD.

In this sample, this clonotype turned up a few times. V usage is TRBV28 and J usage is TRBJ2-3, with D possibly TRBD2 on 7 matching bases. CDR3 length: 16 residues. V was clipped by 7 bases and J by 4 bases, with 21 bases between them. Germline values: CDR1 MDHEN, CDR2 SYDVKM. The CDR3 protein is CASTDTWGGLADTQYF. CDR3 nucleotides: TGTGCCAGCACCGACACCTGGGGGGGCCTTGCAGATACGCAGTATTTT.

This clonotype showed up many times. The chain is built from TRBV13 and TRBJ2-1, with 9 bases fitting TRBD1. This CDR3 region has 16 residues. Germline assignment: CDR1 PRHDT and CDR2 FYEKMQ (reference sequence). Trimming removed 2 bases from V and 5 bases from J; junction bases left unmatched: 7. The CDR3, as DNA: TGTGCCAGCAGCTTACAGGGACAGGGACGGGACAATGAGCAGTTCTTC. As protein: CASSLQGQGRDNEQFF.

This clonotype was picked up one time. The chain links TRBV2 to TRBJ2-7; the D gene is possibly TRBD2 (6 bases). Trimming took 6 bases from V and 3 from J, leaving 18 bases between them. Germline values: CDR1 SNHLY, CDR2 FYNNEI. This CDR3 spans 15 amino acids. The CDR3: CASSDQTSNVYEQYF. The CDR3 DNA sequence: TGTGCCAGCAGCGATCAAACTAGCAACGTCTACGAGCAGTACTTC.

Here the CDR3 reads CASSETVAYEQYF. For the CDR3, the DNA is TGCGCCAGCAGTGAGACAGTCGCCTACGAGCAGTACTTC. The chain combines TRBV10-1 with TRBJ2-7; D gene ambiguous. Germline V lookup: CDR1 WNHNN, CDR2 SYGVQD (reference sequence). CDR3 size: 13 residues. Trimming removed 2 bases from V and 2 bases from J, with 7 bases in between.

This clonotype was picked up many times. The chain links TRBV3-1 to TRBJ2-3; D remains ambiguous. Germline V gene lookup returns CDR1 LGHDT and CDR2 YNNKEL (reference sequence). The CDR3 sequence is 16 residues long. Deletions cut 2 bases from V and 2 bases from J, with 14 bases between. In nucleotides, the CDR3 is TGTGCCAGCAGCCAAAAAGTAGCAAGCACCACAGATACGCAGTATTTT. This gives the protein CASSQKVASTTDTQYF.

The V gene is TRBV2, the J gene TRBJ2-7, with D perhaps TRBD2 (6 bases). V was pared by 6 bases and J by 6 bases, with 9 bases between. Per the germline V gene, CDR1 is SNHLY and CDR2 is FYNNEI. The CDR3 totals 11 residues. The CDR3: CASRGGLEQYF. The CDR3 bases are TGTGCCAGCAGGGGGGGTCTCGAGCAGTACTTC.

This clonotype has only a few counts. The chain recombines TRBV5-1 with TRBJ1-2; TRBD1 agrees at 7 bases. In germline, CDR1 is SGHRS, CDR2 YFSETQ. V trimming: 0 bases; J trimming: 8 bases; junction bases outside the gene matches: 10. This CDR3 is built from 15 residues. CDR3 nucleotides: TGCGCCAGCAGCTTGGGGGACAGCTACCTCCAAGGCTACACCTTC. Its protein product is CASSLGDSYLQGYTF.

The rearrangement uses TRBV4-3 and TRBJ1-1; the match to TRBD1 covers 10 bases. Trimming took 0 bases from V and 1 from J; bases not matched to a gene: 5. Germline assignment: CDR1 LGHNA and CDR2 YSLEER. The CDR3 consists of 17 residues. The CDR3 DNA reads TGCGCCAGCAGCCAAGAACTCCGGACAGGGGGGAACACTGAAGCTTTCTTT. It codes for CASSQELRTGGNTEAFF.